This T cell receptor beta chain was identified in a study of blood T cell repertoires in COVID-19. Overall study context: PBMCs, B-cell-depleted T cells, or T cells were the source of the cDNA or gDNA that made up the material.

The CDR3 has 16 amino acids. Per germline, CDR1 SEHNR and CDR2 FQNEAQ (reference sequence). The trim removed 5 bases at V and 12 bases at J, leaving 12 bases unmatched. Method: immunoSEQ multiplex PCR; TCRdb's copy keeps in-frame clones and lacks some. The top ten clones hold roughly 0.86% of a sample with a few hundred thousand clones, just over 90% of them seen once. J is TRBJ2-1 and V is TRBV7-9; 14 nucleotides align to TRBD2. The clonotype originates from a woman aged 40 to 50 who had been exposed to COVID-19. The sequenced sample was PBMCs or T cells enriched from blood (not recorded which). The CDR3 sequence: CASSPQTSGGAVGQFF. For the CDR3, the DNA is TGTGCCAGCAGCCCTCAGACTAGCGGGGGGGCTGTAGGGCAGTTCTTC.